Shown below are 8 T cell receptor beta chains from a single sample sequenced in a study of CD4 T cells in relation to SARS-CoV-2 and coronaviruses. The assay was immunoSEQ multiplex PCR, and TCRdb's table has in-frame clones only and misses some. The sample consists of about 38,000 clones, 60% to 80% of them appearing once. Their recognized antigens are unknown. The sequenced material came from memory CD4+ T cells from PBMCs, cultured in vitro. Every receptor here comes from an adult with COVID-19.

The J gene is TRBJ2-1, the V gene TRBV28; D might be TRBD2 (7 bases). The CDR3 covers 14 residues. With 5 bases removed from V and 9 bases from J, the gap between germline ends came to 17 bases. CDR1 MDHEN and CDR2 SYDVKM come from the germline V gene. Here the CDR3 DNA reads TGTGCCAGCAGTCCTCTAGGGGGGGGGATTGAGCAGTTCTTC. Translated, it gives CASSPLGGGIEQFF.

The V gene is TRBV7-9, the J gene TRBJ2-5; D gene ambiguous. The V gene lost 5 bases and the J gene lost 1 base, with 8 bases spanning the gap. Germline loops: CDR1 SEHNR, CDR2 FQNEAQ (reference sequence). The CDR3 spans 13 residues. In DNA, the CDR3 is TGTGCCAGCAGCCGCGATGCCCAAGAGACCCAGTACTTC. Protein sequence: CASSRDAQETQYF. The full variable domain, in which reference TRBV7-9 and TRBJ2-5 provide the parts outside the CDR3, is DTGVSQNPRHKITKRGQNVTFRCDPISEHNRLYWYRQTLGQGPEFLTYFQNEAQLEKSRLLSDRFSAERPKGSFSTLEIQRTEQGDSAMYLCASSRDAQETQYFGPGTRLLVL.

V is TRBV11-1 and J is TRBJ2-5, with TRBD2 identical over 7 bases. The CDR3 consists of 12 residues. V was pared by 5 bases and J by 10 bases, with 7 bases of the junction left unmatched. Germline V lookup: CDR1 SGHAT, CDR2 FQDESV (reference sequence). The CDR3 sequence: CASSTNREVQYF. CDR3 sequence (DNA): TGTGCCAGCAGCACCAACCGGGAGGTCCAGTACTTC. Combining the CDR3 with reference TRBV11-1 and TRBJ2-5 gives the whole variable domain EAEVAQSPRYKITEKSQAVAFWCDPISGHATLYWYRQILGQGPELLVQFQDESVVDDSQLPKDRFSAERLKGVDSTLKIQPAELGDSAMYLCASSTNREVQYFGPGTRLLVL.

V gene TRBV7-3 combines with J gene TRBJ2-5; 7 bases line up with TRBD2. This CDR3 spans 14 amino acids. The V segment lost 7 bases and the J segment 5 bases; nucleotides outside the gene matches: 10. The germline CDR1 and CDR2 sequences are SGHTA and FQGTGA. The CDR3 DNA follows: TGTGCCAGCACCTCAAGCGGGGTTCGGGAGACCCAGTACTTC. This encodes CASTSSGVRETQYF. Filled out from reference TRBV7-3 and TRBJ2-5, the complete variable domain reads GAGVSQTPSNKVTEKGKYVELRCDPISGHTALYWYRQSLGQGPEFLIYFQGTGAADDSGLPNDRFFAVRPEGSVSTLKIQRTERGDSAVYLCASTSSGVRETQYFGPGTRLLVL.

The V gene is TRBV7-3, the J gene TRBJ2-2, with a possible D match to TRBD2 (5 bases). Trimming removed 3 bases from V and 4 bases from J, with 6 bases in between. This CDR3 has 13 amino acids. Germline loops: CDR1 SGHTA, CDR2 FQGTGA. The CDR3 protein is CASSFRGTGELFF. The CDR3 DNA follows: TGTGCCAGCAGCTTCCGGGGCACCGGGGAGCTGTTTTTT.

This chain links TRBV3-1 (or the pseudogene TRBV3-2) with TRBJ2-3; no reliable D call. The CDR3 runs to 15 residues. The V end lost 1 base, the J end lost 2 bases, and 10 bases lay between the germline ends. Germline loops: CDR1 LGHDT, CDR2 YNNKEL (reference sequence). CDR3 amino acids: CASSQAPGYTDTQYF. CDR3 nucleotide sequence: TGTGCCAGCAGCCAAGCTCCTGGCTACACAGATACGCAGTATTTT.

The chain carries TRBV20-1 and TRBJ2-7, with no clear D. Trimming took 3 bases from V and 7 from J, leaving 10 bases between them. From germline, CDR1 is DFQATT and CDR2 SNEGSKA (reference sequence). This CDR3 has 11 amino acids. CDR3 coding DNA: TGCAGTGCTAGCGCATCCAGAGAGCAGTACTTC. Translation: CSASASREQYF.

The chain links TRBV15 to TRBJ1-2; D is undetermined. CDR1 is LNHNV and CDR2 is YYDKDF in the germline V gene (reference sequence). V gave up 3 bases and J gave up 2 bases, with 7 bases separating them. The length of the CDR3 is 13 residues. The CDR3, as DNA: TGTGCCACCAGCAGGGTAGGGAACTATGGCTACACCTTC. Residues: CATSRVGNYGYTF.